Listed below are T cell receptor beta chains from one sample, sequenced in a study of T cell responses to AZD1222 COVID-19 vaccine. The protocol was immunoSEQ multiplex PCR, while the TCRdb copy is restricted to in-frame clones and leaves out a portion. The sample has about 120,000 clones; roughly 88% are singletons. The material sequenced was peripheral blood, taken on day 0 of AZD1222 vaccination. Receptors originate from an adult in good health. CDR3s include the opening cysteine and the closing phenylalanine or tryptophan. The order of the fields is V gene, J gene, D gene, clone size, CDR3 protein, CDR3 DNA. The D gene is left open where the match is weak. The size field is filled for only some rows; it gives once, few, many or a size class.

v_call: TRBV2; j_call: TRBJ1-5; d_call: TRBD1; clone_size: NA; cdr3_aa: CASSEMGQGVGQPQHF; cdr3_nt: TGTGCCAGCAGTGAAATGGGACAGGGGGTGGGTCAGCCCCAGCATTTT
v_call: TRBV20-1; j_call: TRBJ1-1; d_call: NA; clone_size: NA; cdr3_aa: CSASPRVNTEAFF; cdr3_nt: TGCAGTGCTAGTCCCCGGGTAAACACTGAAGCTTTCTTT
v_call: TRBV15; j_call: TRBJ1-6; d_call: NA; clone_size: NA; cdr3_aa: CATSTGDSYNSPLHF; cdr3_nt: TGTGCCACCAGTACAGGAGATTCCTATAATTCACCCCTCCACTTT
v_call: TRBV12-3/TRBV12-4; j_call: TRBJ1-2; d_call: NA; clone_size: NA; cdr3_aa: CASSLRKNYGYTF; cdr3_nt: TGTGCCAGCAGTTTGAGGAAAAACTATGGCTACACCTTC
v_call: TRBV5-1; j_call: TRBJ2-2; d_call: NA; clone_size: NA; cdr3_aa: CASSLDQGYGELFF; cdr3_nt: TGCGCCAGCAGCTTGGATCAGGGGTACGGGGAGCTGTTTTTT
v_call: TRBV7-2; j_call: TRBJ1-1; d_call: TRBD1; clone_size: NA; cdr3_aa: CASSLMGQKAFF; cdr3_nt: TGTGCCAGCAGCTTAATGGGACAGAAAGCTTTCTTT
v_call: TRBV6-6; j_call: TRBJ1-6; d_call: TRBD1; clone_size: NA; cdr3_aa: CASSYTQGDNSPLHF; cdr3_nt: TGTGCCAGCAGTTACACACAGGGGGATAATTCACCCCTCCACTTT
v_call: TRBV28; j_call: TRBJ1-3; d_call: TRBD1; clone_size: NA; cdr3_aa: CASSNRGSGNTIYF; cdr3_nt: TGTGCCAGCAGTAACAGGGGGTCCGGAAACACCATATATTTT
v_call: TRBV4-1; j_call: TRBJ2-1; d_call: TRBD1; clone_size: NA; cdr3_aa: CASSRLNLRDREVDEQFF; cdr3_nt: TGCGCCAGCAGCCGACTTAATCTCCGGGACAGGGAGGTTGATGAGCAGTTCTTC
v_call: TRBV30; j_call: TRBJ1-6; d_call: NA; clone_size: NA; cdr3_aa: CAWSVSDNSPLHF; cdr3_nt: TGTGCCTGGAGTGTGTCAGATAATTCACCCCTCCACTTT
v_call: TRBV19; j_call: TRBJ2-2; d_call: NA; clone_size: NA; cdr3_aa: CASSIAGLTSNTGELFF; cdr3_nt: TGTGCCAGTAGTATAGCAGGGCTAACCTCGAACACCGGGGAGCTGTTTTTT
v_call: TRBV7-9; j_call: TRBJ1-5; d_call: NA; clone_size: NA; cdr3_aa: CASSLGDYSNQPQHF; cdr3_nt: TGTGCCAGCAGCTTAGGGGATTATAGCAATCAGCCCCAGCATTTT
v_call: TRBV3-1/TRBV3-2; j_call: TRBJ1-4; d_call: TRBD1; clone_size: NA; cdr3_aa: CASVNRGRGEKLFF; cdr3_nt: TGTGCCAGCGTCAACAGGGGGCGGGGTGAAAAACTGTTTTTT
v_call: TRBV7-2; j_call: TRBJ1-1; d_call: TRBD1; clone_size: NA; cdr3_aa: CASSLGAGGIFTEAFF; cdr3_nt: TGTGCCAGCAGCTTAGGGGCAGGGGGCATCTTCACTGAAGCTTTCTTT
v_call: TRBV7-6; j_call: TRBJ2-6; d_call: TRBD1; clone_size: NA; cdr3_aa: CASSLGTGLVTGANVLTF; cdr3_nt: TGTGCCAGCAGCCTCGGGACAGGGTTAGTTACCGGGGCCAACGTCCTGACTTTC
v_call: TRBV11-2; j_call: TRBJ2-3; d_call: TRBD2; clone_size: NA; cdr3_aa: CASSAVAGGQVATQYF; cdr3_nt: TGTGCCAGCAGCGCAGTAGCGGGGGGGCAGGTTGCTACGCAGTATTTT
v_call: TRBV4-2; j_call: TRBJ2-1; d_call: TRBD2; clone_size: once; cdr3_aa: CASSQDRREDYNEQFF; cdr3_nt: TGTGCCAGCAGCCAAGATCGGCGGGAGGATTACAATGAGCAGTTCTTC
v_call: TRBV10-3; j_call: TRBJ1-1; d_call: NA; clone_size: NA; cdr3_aa: CAIRGYPNTEAFF; cdr3_nt: TGTGCCATCAGGGGTTATCCGAACACTGAAGCTTTCTTT
v_call: TRBV7-9; j_call: TRBJ2-7; d_call: NA; clone_size: once; cdr3_aa: CASSEWAGPYEQYF; cdr3_nt: TGTGCCAGCAGCGAATGGGCGGGCCCATACGAGCAGTACTTC
v_call: TRBV2; j_call: TRBJ2-3; d_call: TRBD1; clone_size: few; cdr3_aa: CASSTGTGSTDTQYF; cdr3_nt: TGTGCCAGCAGTACCGGGACAGGGTCCACAGATACGCAGTATTTT
v_call: TRBV30; j_call: TRBJ2-7; d_call: TRBD2; clone_size: once; cdr3_aa: CAWSVPAGAYEQYF; cdr3_nt: TGTGCCTGGAGTGTACCAGCGGGGGCCTACGAGCAGTACTTC
v_call: TRBV13; j_call: TRBJ1-1; d_call: NA; clone_size: NA; cdr3_aa: CASSSRALGAAFF; cdr3_nt: TGTGCCAGCAGTTCCCGGGCCCTGGGAGCGGCTTTCTTT
v_call: TRBV7-6; j_call: TRBJ1-6; d_call: TRBD1; clone_size: NA; cdr3_aa: CASSLRDRGGDNSPLHF; cdr3_nt: TGTGCCAGCAGCTTAAGGGACAGGGGAGGGGATAATTCACCCCTCCACTTT
v_call: TRBV20-1; j_call: TRBJ1-2; d_call: NA; clone_size: NA; cdr3_aa: CSAQINYGYTF; cdr3_nt: TGCAGTGCTCAGATTAACTATGGCTACACCTTC
v_call: TRBV11-1; j_call: TRBJ2-5; d_call: NA; clone_size: NA; cdr3_aa: CASSPRGPQETQYF; cdr3_nt: TGTGCCAGCAGCCCCCGGGGACCTCAAGAGACCCAGTACTTC